The 24 T cell receptor beta chains below were found in one sample sequenced in a study of T cell changes during pregnancy in multiple sclerosis. Data came from immunoSEQ multiplex PCR; TCRdb stores just in-frame clones and leaves some out. The sample has tens of thousands of clones; around nine tenths are singletons. The source was peripheral blood, collected before pregnancy. The receptors come from a female donor with multiple sclerosis, enrolled in a pregnancy study.

The rearrangement uses TRBV9 and TRBJ1-1, with 7 nucleotides matching TRBD1. The CDR3 is made up of 15 amino acids. Germline values: CDR1 SGDLS, CDR2 YYNGEE. The J segment lost 4 bases and the V segment lost 0 bases, leaving 6 bases of the junction unmatched. The CDR3 reads CASSVDRQGRTEAFF. CDR3 sequence (DNA): TGTGCCAGCAGCGTAGACCGACAGGGCCGCACTGAAGCTTTCTTT.

This sequence joins TRBV28 and TRBJ2-7; D possibly corresponds to TRBD1 (6 bases). V lost 6 bases to trimming and J lost 4 bases, with 16 bases between them. The CDR3 sequence is 14 residues long. From germline, CDR1 is MDHEN and CDR2 SYDVKM. The CDR3 spells CASRPPGQTYEQYF. In DNA form, the CDR3 reads TGTGCCAGCAGACCCCCGGGACAAACTTACGAGCAGTACTTC.

This clone was seen ten or more times. The rearrangement links TRBV4-2 to TRBJ2-7, with 7 bases fitting TRBD1. Germline lookup yields CDR1 LGHNA and CDR2 YNFKEQ. Trimming cost V 4 bases and J 0 bases; bases outside gene matches: 9. The CDR3 has 16 residues. Here the CDR3 reads CASSPQTRDSSYEQYF. The CDR3 DNA sequence: TGTGCCAGCAGCCCTCAAACCCGGGACAGCTCCTACGAGCAGTACTTC.

The chain has TRBV29-1 and TRBJ1-5; no definite D call. V was trimmed by 5 bases and J by 0 bases, leaving 8 bases between them. Germline values: CDR1 SQVTM, CDR2 ANQGSEA. The CDR3 has 13 residues. CDR3 coding DNA: TGCAGCGTTCAGGATTATAGCAATCAGCCCCAGCATTTT. Translation gives CSVQDYSNQPQHF.

The chain couples TRBV27 to TRBJ2-1, with 11 bases aligning to TRBD2. Germline CDR1 is MNHEY and CDR2 is SMNVEV (reference sequence). The CDR3 has 15 amino acids. The V and J ends lost 1 base and 9 bases, in that order; junction bases with no gene match: 5. Written as DNA, the CDR3 is TGTGCCAGCAGTTTATTAGCGGGGGGGCCAGGTGAGCAGTTCTTC. Protein: CASSLLAGGPGEQFF.

As for this clone: Compared with germline, one end of the junction differs, possibly owing to a read error. The rearrangement links TRBV6-6 to TRBJ1-3; 7 nucleotides agree with TRBD1. Per germline, CDR1 MNHNY and CDR2 SVGAGI (reference sequence). The CDR3 has 15 amino acids. CDR3 sequence reads: CASSDSTGRGNTIYF. CDR3 DNA: TGTGCCAGCAGTGACTCGACAGGGCGAGGAAACACCATATATTTT.

The chain is built from TRBV7-8 and TRBJ1-6, with 7 bases aligning to TRBD1. The germline V gene encodes CDR1 SGHVS and CDR2 FQNEAQ. The trim removed 5 bases at V and 0 bases at J, leaving 4 bases unmatched. The CDR3 consists of 16 residues. This chain's CDR3 is CASSQGVSSYNSPLHF. The CDR3 DNA is TGTGCCAGCAGCCAGGGGGTGAGCTCCTATAATTCACCCCTCCACTTT.

The chain recombines TRBV6-5 with TRBJ1-5; D gene uncertain. The CDR3 consists of 15 residues. The germline CDR1 and CDR2 sequences are MNHEY and SVGAGI. V shed 5 bases and J shed 5 bases, with 16 bases lying between them. CDR3 in DNA: TGTGCCAGCAGTCCAATTTCCGGGAACCATCAGCCCCAGCATTTT. It encodes CASSPISGNHQPQHF.

The rearrangement joins TRBV10-2 to TRBJ1-1; TRBD1 is a possible D gene (5 bases). Germline V gives CDR1 WSHSY, CDR2 SAAADI. CDR3 size: 15 residues. V lost 3 bases and J 1 base, leaving 12 bases between the germline ends. The CDR3 nucleotides are TGCGCCAGCAGTGATTGGGGGGGGAGGAACACTGAAGCTTTCTTT. Amino acids: CASSDWGGRNTEAFF.

The genes are TRBV5-5 and TRBJ1-1; TRBD1 agrees at 7 bases. V shed 2 bases, J shed 10 bases, and the junction held 5 bases outside the gene matches. Per germline, CDR1 SGHKS and CDR2 YYEKEE (reference sequence). The CDR3 consists of 12 residues. The CDR3, as DNA: TGTGCCAGCAGCTTACAGGGGACGCGAGCTTTCTTT. Translating it yields CASSLQGTRAFF. The complete variable domain, with remaining parts taken from reference TRBV5-5 and TRBJ1-1, reads DAGVTQSPTHLIKTRGQQVTLRCSPISGHKSVSWYQQVLGQGPQFIFQYYEKEERGRGNFPDRFSARQFPNYSSELNVNALLLGDSALYLCASSLQGTRAFFGQGTRLTVV.

About this clone itself: An end of the junction differs from the germline gene, which may be a read error. This chain joins TRBV19 and TRBJ2-3; possible D gene TRBD2, 6 bases. CDR3 length: 15 amino acids. Germline CDR1 and CDR2: LNHDA and SQIVND (reference sequence). CDR3 coding DNA: TGCGCGTCTAAGGCGGGGATAATTGGCACAGATACGCAGTATTTT. This translates into CASKAGIIGTDTQYF. Full variable domain (missing parts from reference TRBV19 and TRBJ2-3): DGGITQSPKYLFRKEGQNVTLSCEQNLNHDAMYWYRQDPGQGLRLIYYSQIVNDFQKGDIAEGYSVSREKKESFPLTVTSAQKNPTAFYLCASKAGIIGTDTQYFGPGTRLTVL.

This chain links TRBV25-1 with TRBJ1-2, with 7 bases identical to TRBD1. The V gene end was trimmed by 3 bases and the J gene end by 5 bases; junction bases not matched to a gene: 3. CDR3 length equals 13 residues. CDR1 is MGHDK and CDR2 is SYGVNS in the germline V gene. The CDR3 DNA sequence: TGTGCCAGCAGTGAGGCGGGACAGTATGGCTACACCTTC. Residues: CASSEAGQYGYTF.

The V gene is TRBV5-4, the J gene TRBJ2-3; 9 bases map to TRBD2. From germline, CDR1 is SGHNT and CDR2 YYREEE (reference sequence). The CDR3 consists of 16 residues. The junction had 5 bases not matched to a gene; V was cut back by 1 base and J by 2 bases. CDR3 nucleotides: TGTGCCAGCAGCTTGAGGGCGGGGGGGCCCACAGATACGCAGTATTTT. Amino acid sequence: CASSLRAGGPTDTQYF.

This clone was recorded once. The chain uses TRBV7-2 and TRBJ2-1; D is unclear. Germline CDR1 SGHTA, CDR2 FQGNSA. V dropped 7 bases and J dropped 6 bases, with 25 bases sitting between them. CDR3 length: 17 residues. The CDR3 sequence: CASIPSLTLGYRNEQFF. The CDR3 DNA follows: TGTGCCAGCATCCCATCGTTAACCCTAGGATATCGCAATGAGCAGTTCTTC. The full variable domain, with the rest looked up from reference TRBV7-2 and TRBJ2-1, is GAGVSQSPSNKVTEKGKDVELRCDPISGHTALYWYRQSLGQGLEFLIYFQGNSAPDKSGLPSDRFSAERTGGSVSTLTIQRTQQEDSAVYLCASIPSLTLGYRNEQFFGPGTRLTVL.

CDR3: CASSTFSGGGEKLFF. The CDR3, as DNA: TGTGCCAGTAGCACGTTCTCAGGGGGAGGTGAAAAACTGTTTTTT. This chain uses TRBV19 with TRBJ1-4, with 7 positions matching TRBD1. The germline gives CDR1 LNHDA, CDR2 SQIVND (reference sequence). The CDR3 contains 15 residues. V gave up 6 bases and J gave up 7 bases; unmatched junction bases: 11.

This rearrangement joins TRBV7-2 to TRBJ2-1, with 14 bases fitting TRBD2. The CDR3 consists of 16 residues. CDR1 and CDR2 (germline): SGHTA, FQGNSA. V shed 4 bases, J shed 5 bases, and the junction held 4 bases outside the gene matches. This chain's CDR3 is CASSSTSGGAHNEQFF. The CDR3 region has the DNA TGTGCCAGCAGCTCGACTAGCGGGGGGGCCCACAATGAGCAGTTCTTC.

The V and J genes are TRBV7-2 and TRBJ2-7; TRBD2 aligns across 12 bases. The CDR3 is made up of 15 amino acids. Germline-derived CDR1 and CDR2 are SGHTA and FQGNSA. The V gene end was trimmed by 5 bases and the J gene end by 2 bases; junction bases not matched to a gene: 4. In DNA, the CDR3 is TGTGCCAGCAGCCTACTAGCGGGGGGTACCTACGAGCAGTACTTC. Translation gives CASSLLAGGTYEQYF.

CDR3: CASSLREGINYGYTF. CDR3 coding DNA: TGTGCCAGTAGCCTAAGGGAGGGAATTAACTATGGCTACACCTTC. V is TRBV19 and J is TRBJ1-2, with D hard to call. Per germline, CDR1 LNHDA and CDR2 SQIVND (reference sequence). The CDR3 covers 15 residues. Trimming shortened V by 6 bases and J by 1 base, and 15 bases separated the two germline ends.

The chain combines TRBV19 with TRBJ1-5; D unclear. There are 15 residues in the CDR3. V lost 5 bases, J lost 2 bases, and 13 bases lay in between. Germline CDR1 reads LNHDA; CDR2 reads SQIVND (reference sequence). DNA for the CDR3: TGTGCCAGTAGTGCCACCTGGACTGGCAATCAGCCCCAGCATTTT. This codes for CASSATWTGNQPQHF.

The count of this clone is one. The chain links TRBV9 to TRBJ1-4; 7 bases match TRBD1. J gave up 5 bases and V 3 bases, and 7 bases lay outside the gene matches. Per germline, CDR1 SGDLS and CDR2 YYNGEE. The CDR3 covers 15 residues. CDR3 loop: CASSGADRVNEKLFF. CDR3 sequence (DNA): TGTGCCAGCAGCGGAGCAGACAGGGTAAATGAAAAACTGTTTTTT.

The V call is TRBV9, the J call TRBJ1-2; no clear D gene. This CDR3 comprises 15 residues. The ends were cut back, 4 bases at V and 5 bases at J, with 18 bases in the middle. Germline CDR1 reads SGDLS; CDR2 reads YYNGEE. The CDR3 DNA follows: TGTGCCAGCAGCCCCCATGATGAGAGTCCTTATGGCTACACCTTC. Translated, it gives CASSPHDESPYGYTF.

This clone was recorded a few times. V is TRBV18 and J is TRBJ1-1, with TRBD1 as a possible D gene (6 bases). The germline CDR1 and CDR2 sequences are KGHSH and LQKENI. Deletions cut 7 bases from V and 1 base from J, with 13 bases between. The CDR3 runs to 14 residues. The chain's CDR3 is CASFSGHSNTEAFF. CDR3 DNA sequence: TGTGCCAGCTTCTCGGGACATTCGAACACTGAAGCTTTCTTT. Full variable domain (outside the CDR3, taken from reference TRBV18 and TRBJ1-1): NAGVMQNPRHLVRRRGQEARLRCSPMKGHSHVYWYRQLPEEGLKFMVYLQKENIIDESGMPKERFSAEFPKEGPSILRIQQVVRGDSAAYFCASFSGHSNTEAFFGQGTRLTVV.

The chain couples TRBV7-2 to TRBJ2-7; 7 bases are shared with TRBD1. The CDR3 has 15 amino acids. J was trimmed by 0 bases and V by 1 base; bases with no gene match: 3. Germline V lookup: CDR1 SGHTA, CDR2 FQGNSA. DNA for the CDR3: TGTGCCAGCAGCTTAGGGACAGGACTCTCCTACGAGCAGTACTTC. Its translation is CASSLGTGLSYEQYF.

The CDR3 region is CASSLAGAAGQPQHF. For the CDR3, the DNA is TGTGCCAGCAGCTTAGCAGGGGCAGCAGGACAGCCCCAGCATTTT. The V and J genes are TRBV7-2 and TRBJ1-5, with D perhaps TRBD1 (5 bases). The CDR3 has 15 amino acids. Germline values: CDR1 SGHTA, CDR2 FQGNSA. The ends were cut back, 0 bases at V and 7 bases at J, with 13 bases in the middle.